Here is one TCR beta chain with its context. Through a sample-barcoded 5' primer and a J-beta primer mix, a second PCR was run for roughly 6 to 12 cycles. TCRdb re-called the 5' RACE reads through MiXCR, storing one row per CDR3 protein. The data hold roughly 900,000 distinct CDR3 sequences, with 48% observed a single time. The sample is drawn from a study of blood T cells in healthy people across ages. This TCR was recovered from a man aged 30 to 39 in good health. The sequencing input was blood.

The CDR3 protein is CASSLTPPDTQYF. In nucleotides, the CDR3 is TGTGCCAGCAGTCTAACCCCCCCAGATACGCAGTATTTT. The chain carries TRBV27 and TRBJ2-3; D gene uncertain. V was trimmed by 5 bases and J by 4 bases, leaving 10 bases between them. Per germline, CDR1 MNHEY and CDR2 SMNVEV (reference sequence). This CDR3 has 13 residues.